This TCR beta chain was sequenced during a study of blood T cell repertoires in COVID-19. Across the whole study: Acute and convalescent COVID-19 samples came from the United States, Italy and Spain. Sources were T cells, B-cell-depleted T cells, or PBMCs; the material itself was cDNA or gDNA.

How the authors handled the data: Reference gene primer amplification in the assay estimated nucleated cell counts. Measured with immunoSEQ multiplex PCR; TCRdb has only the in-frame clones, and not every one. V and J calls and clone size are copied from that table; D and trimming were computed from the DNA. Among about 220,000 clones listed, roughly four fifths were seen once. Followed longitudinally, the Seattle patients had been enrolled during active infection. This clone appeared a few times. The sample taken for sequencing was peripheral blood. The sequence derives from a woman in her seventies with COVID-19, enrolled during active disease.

The CDR3 spells CASSPQGGYRNEQFF. CDR3 sequence (DNA): TGTGCCAGCTCCCCCCAAGGGGGCTATAGGAATGAGCAGTTCTTC. V gene TRBV18 combines with J gene TRBJ2-1; 7 bases align to TRBD1. Germline V lookup: CDR1 KGHSH, CDR2 LQKENI. The V and J ends lost 6 bases and 7 bases, in that order; junction bases with no gene match: 12. This CDR3 contains 15 residues. The variable domain in full, with the rest retrieved from reference TRBV18 and TRBJ2-1, is NAGVMQNPRHLVRRRGQEARLRCSPMKGHSHVYWYRQLPEEGLKFMVYLQKENIIDESGMPKERFSAEFPKEGPSILRIQQVVRGDSAAYFCASSPQGGYRNEQFFGPGTRLTVL.